The T cell receptor beta chain described here comes from a study of blood T cell repertoires in COVID-19. Study at large: Donors in the United States, Italy and Spain gave samples during acute or convalescent COVID-19. PBMCs, B-cell-depleted T cells, or T cells provided the cDNA or gDNA that made up the material.

The CDR3 extends over 14 amino acids. Germline CDR1 is MGHDK and CDR2 is SYGVNS. V gave up 3 bases and J gave up 6 bases, with 14 bases separating them. Study processing details: Amplified reference gene primers provided the basis for estimating nucleated cell counts. Sequenced by immunoSEQ multiplex PCR; TCRdb stores in-frame clones only, minus some. V and J calls and clone size are those listed in that table; D and trimming were worked out from the DNA. The profile covers about 72,000 clones, with approximately 86% appearing a single time and less than 15% taken by the ten largest. The TCR comes from a woman aged 60-75 years with acute or convalescent COVID-19. The gene calls are TRBV25-1 and TRBJ1-1, with D maybe TRBD1 (5 bases). What was sequenced was peripheral blood. The CDR3 DNA reads as TGTGCCAGCAGTGAGGAGGGGCCCCTATCTGAAGCTTTCTTT. This gives the protein CASSEEGPLSEAFF.